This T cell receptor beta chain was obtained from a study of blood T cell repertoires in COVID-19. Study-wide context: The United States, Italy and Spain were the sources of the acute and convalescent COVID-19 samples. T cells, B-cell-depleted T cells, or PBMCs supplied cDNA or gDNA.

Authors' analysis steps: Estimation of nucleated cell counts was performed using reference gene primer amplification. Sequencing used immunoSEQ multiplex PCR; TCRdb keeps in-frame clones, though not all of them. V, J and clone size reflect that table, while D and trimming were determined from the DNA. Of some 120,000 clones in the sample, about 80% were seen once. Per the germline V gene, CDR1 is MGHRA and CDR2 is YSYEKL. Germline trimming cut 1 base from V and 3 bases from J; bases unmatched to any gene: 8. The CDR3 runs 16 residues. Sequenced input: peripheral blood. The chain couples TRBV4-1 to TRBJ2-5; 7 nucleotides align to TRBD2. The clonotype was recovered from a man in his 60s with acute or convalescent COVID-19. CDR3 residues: CASSQGGGRAEETQYF. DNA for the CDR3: TGCGCCAGCAGCCAAGGGGGTGGGAGGGCCGAAGAGACCCAGTACTTC.